The 23 T cell receptor beta chains below all came from one sample that was sequenced in a study of CD8 T cells in Susac syndrome. RNA was extracted with the RNeasy kit, and a quantity of roughly 0.45 to 1 ug was reverse transcribed using random hexamers. TCRdb reanalysed the immunoSEQ multiplex PCR reads using MiXCR and keeps one entry per CDR3 protein. The table shows a few hundred thousand distinct CDR3 sequences, with 70% to 90% occurring only once. Sequenced sample: CD8+ T cells from PBMCs. Source of these receptors: a human donor with multiple sclerosis.

V and J are TRBV9 and TRBJ2-7; D is unclear. Germline V gene lookup returns CDR1 SGDLS and CDR2 YYNGEE. The CDR3 loop spans 15 amino acids. V shed 0 bases and J shed 0 bases, with 10 bases lying between them. CDR3 loop: CASSVDDLSSYEQYF. For the CDR3, the DNA is TGTGCCAGCAGCGTAGACGACCTGAGCTCCTACGAGCAGTACTTC.

This chain's CDR3 is CASSASPGIAGELFF. The DNA of the CDR3 is TGTGCCAGCAGCGCCAGCCCGGGTATCGCCGGGGAGCTGTTTTTT. The chain has TRBV9 and TRBJ2-2; D remains ambiguous. CDR1 and CDR2 from the germline V gene are SGDLS and YYNGEE. The CDR3 extends over 15 amino acids. Trimming left V 3 bases short and J 6 bases short, with 15 bases between.

V gene TRBV28 combines with J gene TRBJ2-2; TRBD2 aligns across 7 bases. V dropped 5 bases and J dropped 3; count of bases not matched to a gene: 15. CDR3 length: 18 amino acids. CDR1 is MDHEN, CDR2 SYDVKM, per germline. CDR3 sequence reads: CASSLTSRRAWDTGELFF. DNA for the CDR3: TGTGCCAGCAGTCTGACTAGCAGGAGGGCCTGGGACACCGGGGAGCTGTTTTTT.

The CDR3 nucleotides read TGTGCCAGCAGTTCCGAAGGGTCCGGGGCCAACGTCCTGACTTTC. Its protein is CASSSEGSGANVLTF. V gene TRBV6-1 combines with J gene TRBJ2-6, with unresolved D. This CDR3 has 15 residues. Trimming cost V 5 bases and J 4 bases, with 12 bases left between them. Germline CDR1 and CDR2: MNHNS and SASEGT.

The chain couples TRBV29-1 to TRBJ2-1, with 12 bases aligning to TRBD2. Germline assignment: CDR1 SQVTM and CDR2 ANQGSEA. The CDR3 totals 16 residues. V dropped 3 bases and J dropped 7; count of bases not matched to a gene: 10. The CDR3 here is CSVEPATSGRLNEQFF. DNA of the CDR3: TGCAGCGTTGAGCCGGCGACTAGCGGGAGATTAAATGAGCAGTTCTTC.

This clonotype was observed a single time. The chain joins TRBV4-3 to TRBJ2-7, with D unresolved. Germline loops: CDR1 LGHNA, CDR2 YSLEER. V was pared by 0 bases and J by 0 bases, with 9 bases between. The CDR3 covers 15 residues. The CDR3 here is CASSQEGVSSYEQYF. For the CDR3, the DNA is TGCGCCAGCAGCCAAGAAGGAGTCAGCTCCTACGAGCAGTACTTC.

V and J are TRBV30 and TRBJ2-7; the D gene is possibly TRBD2 (6 bases). Germline V CDR1 and CDR2: GTSNPN, SVGIG (reference sequence). V was shortened by 2 bases and J by 4 bases, with 21 bases between the two germline ends. CDR3 length: 16 amino acids. The CDR3 DNA is TGTGCCTGGAGTAGAGAACCGGGACTCCAATGGTACGAGCAGTACTTC. The encoded protein is CAWSREPGLQWYEQYF.

The chain couples TRBV6-6 to TRBJ1-5; 8 bases are a match to TRBD1. Germline trimming cut 2 bases from V and 4 bases from J; bases unmatched to any gene: 4. The CDR3 loop spans 15 amino acids. Germline V gene sequence: CDR1 MNHNY, CDR2 SVGAGI (reference sequence). The CDR3 coding sequence is TGTGCCAGCAGTTACCCCGGGACAGGAAATCAGCCCCAGCATTTT. This translates into CASSYPGTGNQPQHF.

The chain couples TRBV18 to TRBJ1-1, with D possibly being TRBD1 (5 bases). Trimming shortened V by 0 bases and J by 0 bases, and 14 bases separated the two germline ends. Germline CDR1 and CDR2: KGHSH and LQKENI. This CDR3 is 17 amino acids long. The CDR3 protein is CASSPPRTGDLNTEAFF. The DNA of the CDR3 is TGTGCCAGCTCACCACCTCGTACAGGCGACCTGAACACTGAAGCTTTCTTT.

The chain recombines TRBV7-2 with TRBJ1-2, with 8 positions matching TRBD1. In germline, CDR1 is SGHTA, CDR2 FQGNSA. CDR3 length: 16 amino acids. V was pared by 2 bases and J by 4 bases, with 9 bases of the junction left unmatched. This CDR3 is CASSLMTGAPLYGYTF. As DNA, the CDR3 is TGTGCCAGCAGCTTAATGACAGGGGCTCCCCTCTATGGCTACACCTTC.

The table lists this clonotype with a few counts. The DNA of the CDR3 is TGTGCCAGCAGTGTGGGATATGAGCAGTTCTTC. Its protein product is CASSVGYEQFF. The genes are TRBV9 and TRBJ2-1; D gene unclear. There are 11 residues in the CDR3. Germline CDR1 reads SGDLS; CDR2 reads YYNGEE. V was cut by 5 bases and J by 8 bases, with 8 bases left in between.

V usage is TRBV7-2 and J usage is TRBJ2-1; possible D gene TRBD2, 6 bases. The ends were cut back, 6 bases at V and 1 base at J, with 13 bases in the middle. CDR1 SGHTA and CDR2 FQGNSA come from the germline V gene. There are 15 residues in the CDR3. The CDR3: CASSWDSVSYNEQFF. The CDR3 nucleotides are TGTGCCAGCAGTTGGGACTCCGTATCCTACAATGAGCAGTTCTTC.

The J gene is TRBJ2-7, the V gene TRBV5-1; weak D call: TRBD1 (6 bases). The germline V gene encodes CDR1 SGHRS and CDR2 YFSETQ. CDR3 length: 15 amino acids. Trimming removed 5 bases from V and 1 base from J, with 16 bases in between. The CDR3 loop reads CASRESQGPSYEQYF. The DNA of the CDR3 is TGCGCCAGCAGAGAATCACAGGGACCGTCCTACGAGCAGTACTTC.

The chain couples TRBV28 to TRBJ2-3; a possible D gene is TRBD1 (5 bases). The length of the CDR3 is 15 residues. Trimming took off 3 bases at V and 1 base at J, with 11 bases between the two ends. CDR1 and CDR2 from the germline V gene are MDHEN and SYDVKM. CDR3 in amino acids: CASSFLAGRTDTQYF. Here the CDR3 DNA reads TGTGCCAGCAGTTTCTTGGCAGGGCGCACAGATACGCAGTATTTT.

The chain uses TRBV28 and TRBJ2-7; TRBD1 might be the D (6 bases). The V gene lost 10 bases and the J gene lost 3 bases, with 13 bases spanning the gap. The CDR3 has 12 residues. The germline gives CDR1 MDHEN, CDR2 SYDVKM. The CDR3 nucleotides are TGTGCCACCGGGACACTTCACTACGAGCAGTACTTC. Translating gives CATGTLHYEQYF. The whole variable domain, remainder taken from reference TRBV28 and TRBJ2-7, is DVKVTQSSRYLVKRTGEKVFLECVQDMDHENMFWYRQDPGLGLRLIYFSYDVKMKEKGDIPEGYSVSREKKERFSLILESASTNQTSMYLCATGTLHYEQYFGPGTRLTVT.

A single count supports this clonotype. V is TRBV28 and J is TRBJ2-1, with 12 bases fitting TRBD2. Unmatched junction bases numbered 8, after V lost 7 bases and J lost 10 bases. The CDR3 runs to 14 residues. Germline-derived CDR1 and CDR2 are MDHEN and SYDVKM. The CDR3 is CASKLGLAGKEQFF. The CDR3 nucleotides read TGTGCCAGCAAGCTCGGACTAGCGGGAAAGGAGCAGTTCTTC.

For the CDR3, the DNA is TGTGCCAGCTCCCCTAGCATCAGTACAGATACGCAGTATTTT. This codes for CASSPSISTDTQYF. The V call is TRBV18, the J call TRBJ2-3; tentatively, D is TRBD2 (5 bases). Trimming pared 6 bases from V and 3 bases from J, leaving 13 bases between. The CDR3 has 14 amino acids. Looked up from germline, CDR1 is KGHSH and CDR2 is LQKENI.

The chain uses TRBV18 and TRBJ2-3; no clear D. V was clipped by 4 bases and J by 6 bases, with 5 bases between them. The CDR3 runs 11 residues. Germline loops: CDR1 KGHSH, CDR2 LQKENI. Here the CDR3 reads CASSRGDTQYF. The CDR3 nucleotides are TGTGCCAGCTCACGTGGGGATACGCAGTATTTT. Variable domain in full (rest from reference TRBV18 and TRBJ2-3): NAGVMQNPRHLVRRRGQEARLRCSPMKGHSHVYWYRQLPEEGLKFMVYLQKENIIDESGMPKERFSAEFPKEGPSILRIQQVVRGDSAAYFCASSRGDTQYFGPGTRLTVL.

V is TRBV29-1 and J is TRBJ2-7; TRBD2 matches 8 bases. This CDR3 comprises 13 residues. CDR1 is SQVTM and CDR2 is ANQGSEA in the germline V gene. With V trimmed by 5 bases and J by 2 bases, 5 bases remained unmatched. This CDR3 reads CSVKLAEAYEQYF. Here the CDR3 DNA reads TGCAGCGTTAAACTAGCGGAGGCCTACGAGCAGTACTTC.

This sequence joins TRBV4-3 and TRBJ1-1; maybe TRBD1 (5 bases). The CDR3 covers 17 residues. In germline, CDR1 is LGHNA, CDR2 YSLEER. V dropped 0 bases and J dropped 0 bases, with 14 bases sitting between them. CDR3 protein: CASSQDLEGRMNTEAFF. CDR3 DNA: TGCGCCAGCAGCCAAGATTTGGAGGGACGGATGAACACTGAAGCTTTCTTT.

The chain couples TRBV28 to TRBJ2-1; perhaps TRBD2 as D (5 bases). The V end was cut by 7 bases, the J end by 6 bases, with 19 bases between. The CDR3 is 15 amino acids. Germline assignment: CDR1 MDHEN and CDR2 SYDVKM. CDR3 in DNA: TGTGCCAGCATTCAGGACTTGGCCGGTTTCAATGAGCAGTTCTTC. It codes for CASIQDLAGFNEQFF.

V usage is TRBV20-1 and J usage is TRBJ1-1; D is unclear. This CDR3 comprises 15 residues. Trimming removed 2 bases at V and 4 bases at J, with 17 bases between. From germline, CDR1 is DFQATT and CDR2 SNEGSKA (reference sequence). CDR3 residues: CSARPTPVSSTEAFF. Written as DNA, the CDR3 is TGCAGTGCTAGACCTACTCCAGTGAGCAGCACTGAAGCTTTCTTT.

The V call is TRBV15, the J call TRBJ2-7, with D tentatively TRBD1 (6 bases). The V end lost 6 bases, the J end lost 0 bases, and 15 bases lay between the germline ends. The germline V gene has CDR1 LNHNV and CDR2 YYDKDF (reference sequence). This CDR3 is 15 amino acids long. This CDR3 reads CATSPKTGISYEQYF. The CDR3 coding sequence is TGTGCCACCAGTCCCAAAACAGGGATCTCCTACGAGCAGTACTTC.